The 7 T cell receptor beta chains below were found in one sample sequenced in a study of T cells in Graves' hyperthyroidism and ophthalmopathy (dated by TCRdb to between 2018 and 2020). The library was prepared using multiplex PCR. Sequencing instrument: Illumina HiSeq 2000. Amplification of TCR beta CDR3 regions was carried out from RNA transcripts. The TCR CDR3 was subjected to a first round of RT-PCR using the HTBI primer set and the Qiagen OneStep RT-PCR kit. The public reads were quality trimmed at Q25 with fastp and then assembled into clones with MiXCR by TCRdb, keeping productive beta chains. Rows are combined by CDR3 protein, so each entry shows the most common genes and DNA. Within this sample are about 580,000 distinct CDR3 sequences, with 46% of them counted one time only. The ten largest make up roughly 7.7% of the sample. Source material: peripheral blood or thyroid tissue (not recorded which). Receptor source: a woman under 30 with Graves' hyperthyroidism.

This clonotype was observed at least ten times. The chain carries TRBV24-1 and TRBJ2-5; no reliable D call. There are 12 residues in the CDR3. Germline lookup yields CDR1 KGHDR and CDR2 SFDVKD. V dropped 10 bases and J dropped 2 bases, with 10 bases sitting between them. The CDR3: CATVRVQETQYF. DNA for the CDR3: TGTGCCACTGTTCGGGTACAAGAGACCCAGTACTTC.

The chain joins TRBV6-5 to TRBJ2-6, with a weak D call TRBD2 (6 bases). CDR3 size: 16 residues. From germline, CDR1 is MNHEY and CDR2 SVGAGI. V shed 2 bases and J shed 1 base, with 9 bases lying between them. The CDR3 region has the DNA TGTGCCAGCAGTTACGTCGCGGGGTCTGGGGCCAACGTCCTGACTTTC. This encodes CASSYVAGSGANVLTF.

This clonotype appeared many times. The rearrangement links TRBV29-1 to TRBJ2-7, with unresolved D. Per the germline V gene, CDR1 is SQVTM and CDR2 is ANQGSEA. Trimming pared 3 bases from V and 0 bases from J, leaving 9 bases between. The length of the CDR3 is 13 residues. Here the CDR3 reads CSVDLLSSYEQYF. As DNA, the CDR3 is TGCAGCGTTGACCTACTGAGCTCCTACGAGCAGTACTTC.

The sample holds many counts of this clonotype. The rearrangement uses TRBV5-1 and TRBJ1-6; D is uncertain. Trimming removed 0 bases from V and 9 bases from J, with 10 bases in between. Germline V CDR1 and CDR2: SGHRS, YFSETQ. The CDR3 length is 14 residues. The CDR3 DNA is TGCGCCAGCAGCTTGGCCCTCAGCCGTTCACCCCTCCACTTT. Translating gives CASSLALSRSPLHF. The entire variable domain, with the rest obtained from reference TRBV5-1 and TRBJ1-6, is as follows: KAGVTQTPRYLIKTRGQQVTLSCSPISGHRSVSWYQQTPGQGLQFLFEYFSETQRNKGNFPGRFSGRQFSNSRSEMNVSTLELGDSALYLCASSLALSRSPLHFGNGTRLTVT.

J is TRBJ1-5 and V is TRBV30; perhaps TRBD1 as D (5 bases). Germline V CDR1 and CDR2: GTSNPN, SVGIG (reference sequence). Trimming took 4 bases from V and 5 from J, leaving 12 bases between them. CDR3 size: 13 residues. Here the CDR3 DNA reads TGTGCCTGGAATATGCAGGGCGATCAGCCCCAGCATTTT. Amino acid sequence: CAWNMQGDQPQHF.

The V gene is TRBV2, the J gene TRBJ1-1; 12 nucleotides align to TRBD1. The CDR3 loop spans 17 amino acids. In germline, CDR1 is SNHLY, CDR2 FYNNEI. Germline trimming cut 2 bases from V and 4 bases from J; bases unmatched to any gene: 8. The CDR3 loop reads CASSESGGQGAGTEAFF. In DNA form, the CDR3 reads TGTGCCAGCAGTGAATCGGGGGGACAGGGGGCGGGCACTGAAGCTTTCTTT.

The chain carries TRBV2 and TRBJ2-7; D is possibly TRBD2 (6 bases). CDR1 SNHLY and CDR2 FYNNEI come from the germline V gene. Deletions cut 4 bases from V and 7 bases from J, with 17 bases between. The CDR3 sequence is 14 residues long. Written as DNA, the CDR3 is TGTGCCAGCAGTGGACTAGTCGGTCAGGTGGAGCAGTACTTC. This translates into CASSGLVGQVEQYF.